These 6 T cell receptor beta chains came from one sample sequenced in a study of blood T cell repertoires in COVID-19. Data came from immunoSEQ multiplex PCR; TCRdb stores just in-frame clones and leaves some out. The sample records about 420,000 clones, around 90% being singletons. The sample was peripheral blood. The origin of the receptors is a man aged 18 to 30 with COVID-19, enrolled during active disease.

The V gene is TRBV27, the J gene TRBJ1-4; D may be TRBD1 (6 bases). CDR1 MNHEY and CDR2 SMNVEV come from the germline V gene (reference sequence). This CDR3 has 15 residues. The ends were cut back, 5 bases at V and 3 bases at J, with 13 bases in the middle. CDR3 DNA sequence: TGTGCCAGCAGTGGCAGGGGTTTCGCTAATGAAAAACTGTTTTTT. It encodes CASSGRGFANEKLFF.

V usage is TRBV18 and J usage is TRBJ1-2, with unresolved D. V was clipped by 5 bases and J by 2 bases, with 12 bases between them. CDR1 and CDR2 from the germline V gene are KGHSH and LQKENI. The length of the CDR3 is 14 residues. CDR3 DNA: TGTGCCAGCTCATCAGCGCAGCGAAACTATGGCTACACCTTC. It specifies CASSSAQRNYGYTF.

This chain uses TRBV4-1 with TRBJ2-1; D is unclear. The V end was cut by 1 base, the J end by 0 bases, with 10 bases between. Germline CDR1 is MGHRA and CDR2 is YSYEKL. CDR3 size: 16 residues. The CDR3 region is CASSQVMAASYNEQFF. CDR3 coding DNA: TGCGCCAGCAGCCAAGTCATGGCTGCCTCCTACAATGAGCAGTTCTTC.

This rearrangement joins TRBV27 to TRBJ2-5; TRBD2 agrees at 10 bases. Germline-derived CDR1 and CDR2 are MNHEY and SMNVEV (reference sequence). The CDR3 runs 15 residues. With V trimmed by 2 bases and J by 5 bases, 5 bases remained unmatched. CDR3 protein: CASSLSGGAAETQYF. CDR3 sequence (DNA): TGTGCCAGCAGTTTAAGCGGGGGGGCCGCCGAGACCCAGTACTTC.

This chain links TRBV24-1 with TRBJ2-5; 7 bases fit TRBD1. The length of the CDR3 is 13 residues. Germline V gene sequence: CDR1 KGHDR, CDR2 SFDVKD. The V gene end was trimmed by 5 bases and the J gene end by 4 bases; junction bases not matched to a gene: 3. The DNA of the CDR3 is TGTGCCACCAGTGCGACAGGGCGAGAGACCCAGTACTTC. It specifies CATSATGRETQYF.

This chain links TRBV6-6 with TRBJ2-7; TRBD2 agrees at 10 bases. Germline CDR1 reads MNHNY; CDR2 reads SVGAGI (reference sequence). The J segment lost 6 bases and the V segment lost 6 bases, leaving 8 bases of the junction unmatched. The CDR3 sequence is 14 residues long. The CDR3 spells CASSRTSGPSEQYF. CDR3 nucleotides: TGTGCCAGCAGCCGGACTAGCGGCCCTAGCGAGCAGTACTTC.